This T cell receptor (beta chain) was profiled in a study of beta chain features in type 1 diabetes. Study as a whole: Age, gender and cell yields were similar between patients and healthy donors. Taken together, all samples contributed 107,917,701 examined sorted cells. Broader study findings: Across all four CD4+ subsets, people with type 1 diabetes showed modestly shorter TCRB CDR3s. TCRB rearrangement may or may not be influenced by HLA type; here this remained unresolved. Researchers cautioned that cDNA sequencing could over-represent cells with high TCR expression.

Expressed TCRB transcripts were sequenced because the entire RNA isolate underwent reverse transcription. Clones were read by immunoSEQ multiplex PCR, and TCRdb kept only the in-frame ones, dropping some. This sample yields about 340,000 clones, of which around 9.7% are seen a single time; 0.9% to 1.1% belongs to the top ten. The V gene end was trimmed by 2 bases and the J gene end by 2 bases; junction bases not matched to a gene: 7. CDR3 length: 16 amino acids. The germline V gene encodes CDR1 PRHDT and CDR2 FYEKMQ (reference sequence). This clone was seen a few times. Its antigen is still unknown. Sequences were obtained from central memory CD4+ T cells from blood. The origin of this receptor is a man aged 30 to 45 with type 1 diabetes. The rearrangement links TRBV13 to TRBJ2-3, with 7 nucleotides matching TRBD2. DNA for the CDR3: TGTGCCAGCAGCTTAAGCCTAGCGGACTTCACAGATACGCAGTATTTT. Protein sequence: CASSLSLADFTDTQYF.